A single sample is the source of the 32 T cell receptor beta chains below, sequenced in a study of shared clonotypes between healthy human individuals. Naive CD8 cells lacked CD45RO, underwent positive selection for CCR7 and left out terminally differentiated effector memory CD45RA+ cells. Repertoires were generated with immunoSEQ multiplex PCR, while TCRdb's copy carries only in-frame clones and drops some. The table shows about 2 million clones, with just under 95% occurring only once. Input material: naive CD8+ T cells sorted from blood. The receptors here all came from a man aged 18 to 35 in good health.

The rearrangement joins TRBV7-9 to TRBJ2-2; D is possibly TRBD2 (6 bases). The CDR3 has 15 amino acids. Germline CDR1 and CDR2: SEHNR and FQNEAQ (reference sequence). V was clipped by 3 bases and J by 0 bases, with 8 bases between them. The CDR3 sequence: CASSFRGSNTGELFF. The CDR3 coding sequence is TGTGCCAGCAGCTTCCGGGGGTCGAACACCGGGGAGCTGTTTTTT. The full variable domain, in which reference TRBV7-9 and TRBJ2-2 provide the parts outside the CDR3, is DTGVSQNPRHKITKRGQNVTFRCDPISEHNRLYWYRQTLGQGPEFLTYFQNEAQLEKSRLLSDRFSAERPKGSFSTLEIQRTEQGDSAMYLCASSFRGSNTGELFFGEGSRLTVL.

The gene calls are TRBV7-9 and TRBJ1-4; tentatively, D is TRBD1 (5 bases). Trimming took off 5 bases at V and 8 bases at J, with 12 bases between the two ends. The CDR3 totals 13 residues. Per germline, CDR1 SEHNR and CDR2 FQNEAQ (reference sequence). Written as DNA, the CDR3 is TGTGCCAGCAGCCCTGGGACTTTAGAAAAACTGTTTTTT. Its translation: CASSPGTLEKLFF.

The chain carries TRBV7-8 and TRBJ1-4; no clear D gene. Trimming removed 5 bases at V and 0 bases at J, with 10 bases between. The CDR3 is 15 residues long. Germline V gives CDR1 SGHVS, CDR2 FQNEAQ. In nucleotides, the CDR3 is TGTGCCAGCAGCCTTCGCGGAGCAACTAATGAAAAACTGTTTTTT. Protein: CASSLRGATNEKLFF.

This rearrangement joins TRBV6-1 to TRBJ2-1, with 12 bases lining up with TRBD2. The CDR3 runs 15 residues. Germline loops: CDR1 MNHNS, CDR2 SASEGT. V shed 4 bases, J shed 8 bases, and the junction held 6 bases outside the gene matches. CDR3 residues: CASSAPGLAGYEQFF. The CDR3, as DNA: TGTGCCAGCAGTGCACCGGGACTAGCGGGCTATGAGCAGTTCTTC.

Worth noting for this clone: Other DNA sequences in the same sample also yield this CDR3. The chain uses TRBV6-6 and TRBJ2-7; either TRBD1 or TRBD2 may supply D (5 bases each). The CDR3 contains 14 residues. From germline, CDR1 is MNHNY and CDR2 SVGAGI (reference sequence). V dropped 0 bases and J dropped 3 bases, with 9 bases sitting between them. The CDR3: CASSYSGEDYEQYF. CDR3 nucleotide sequence: TGTGCCAGCAGTTACTCGGGGGAAGACTACGAGCAGTACTTC.

J is TRBJ2-3 and V is TRBV7-9; 11 bases match TRBD2. The CDR3 covers 17 residues. The trim removed 2 bases at V and 2 bases at J, leaving 6 bases unmatched. CDR1 SEHNR and CDR2 FQNEAQ come from the germline V gene (reference sequence). CDR3: CASSLILAGGVTDTQYF. CDR3 DNA: TGTGCCAGCAGCTTAATCCTAGCGGGGGGAGTCACAGATACGCAGTATTTT.

This chain uses TRBV5-6 with TRBJ1-3, with D tentatively TRBD1 (5 bases). CDR1 and CDR2 from the germline V gene are SGHDT and YYEEEE. The CDR3 length is 14 residues. V lost 7 bases to trimming and J lost 0 bases, with 11 bases between them. CDR3 nucleotide sequence: TGTGCCAGCGCTGGGGGGAGCTCTGGAAACACCATATATTTT. Its translation: CASAGGSSGNTIYF. The entire variable domain, with the rest obtained from reference TRBV5-6 and TRBJ1-3, is as follows: DAGVTQSPTHLIKTRGQQVTLRCSPKSGHDTVSWYQQALGQGPQFIFQYYEEEERQRGNFPDRFSGHQFPNYSSELNVNALLLGDSALYLCASAGGSSGNTIYFGEGSWLTVV.

This clone appeared a few times. This chain uses TRBV5-3 with TRBJ2-7; no clear D. Being an ORF, TRBV5-3 has a function that is uncertain. The CDR3 has 12 residues. V lost 4 bases, J lost 0 bases, and 5 bases lay in between. The DNA for the CDR3 is TGTGCCAGAAGCCGAGACTCCTACGAGCAGTACTTC. It codes for CARSRDSYEQYF.

This clone came up once. The rearrangement links TRBV4-1 to TRBJ1-2; TRBD1 matches 7 bases. Germline V CDR1 and CDR2: MGHRA, YSYEKL. V was clipped by 0 bases and J by 4 bases; unmatched bases: 5. This CDR3 is 15 amino acids long. The CDR3 DNA sequence: TGCGCCAGCAGCCAAGATCCGGGACAGTCCTATGGCTACACCTTC. Translated, it gives CASSQDPGQSYGYTF.

The gene calls are TRBV11-2 and TRBJ2-7, with TRBD1 matching 10 bases. Per germline, CDR1 SGHAT and CDR2 FQNNGV. V trimming: 5 bases; J trimming: 5 bases; junction bases outside the gene matches: 6. The CDR3 is 14 residues long. The CDR3 DNA reads TGTGCCAGCAGCCTCCGGGACAGGGGCCACGAGCAGTACTTC. It translates to CASSLRDRGHEQYF.

J is TRBJ1-5 and V is TRBV25-1; D unclear. The germline V gene has CDR1 MGHDK and CDR2 SYGVNS. Trimming pared 4 bases from V and 7 bases from J, leaving 11 bases between. This CDR3 has 13 amino acids. The CDR3 nucleotides are TGTGCCAGCAGTGGGGCTCGGGAACAGCCCCAGCATTTT. It encodes CASSGAREQPQHF.

This chain uses TRBV18 with TRBJ1-1; 9 bases line up with TRBD1. CDR3 length: 15 amino acids. Per germline, CDR1 KGHSH and CDR2 LQKENI. Losses at the gene ends were 3 bases for V and 3 bases for J; bases not matched to a gene: 5. The CDR3 DNA reads TGTGCCAGCTCACCTTTAGACAGGGGGGACACTGAAGCTTTCTTT. Residues: CASSPLDRGDTEAFF.

The V and J genes are TRBV4-3 and TRBJ2-1; D remains ambiguous. The CDR3 covers 14 residues. V gave up 1 base and J gave up 3 bases, with 7 bases separating them. Germline CDR1 is LGHNA and CDR2 is YSLEER. The CDR3, as DNA: TGCGCCAGCAGCCAAGGCCCCGGCTACAATGAGCAGTTCTTC. This codes for CASSQGPGYNEQFF.

The genes are TRBV5-1 and TRBJ2-6; 13 nucleotides align to TRBD2. Per the germline V gene, CDR1 is SGHRS and CDR2 is YFSETQ. The V segment lost 0 bases and the J segment 0 bases; nucleotides outside the gene matches: 3. This CDR3 region has 19 residues. The CDR3 reads CASSLGLAGGFSGANVLTF. The CDR3 DNA sequence: TGCGCCAGCAGCTTGGGACTAGCGGGAGGTTTCTCTGGGGCCAACGTCCTGACTTTC.

This clone was seen a single time. The chain uses TRBV11-2 and TRBJ1-1; possibly TRBD1 for D (5 bases). Germline CDR1 SGHAT, CDR2 FQNNGV. The CDR3 length is 15 residues. The ends were cut back, 2 bases at V and 1 base at J, with 11 bases in the middle. The CDR3 region has the DNA TGTGCCAGCAGCTTATCAGGGTTAGGGAACACTGAAGCTTTCTTT. Its protein is CASSLSGLGNTEAFF.

This chain uses TRBV6-1 with TRBJ2-1, with unresolved D. The CDR3 contains 14 residues. V lost 7 bases, J lost 5 bases, and 15 bases lay in between. Germline V CDR1 and CDR2: MNHNS, SASEGT. The CDR3 bases are TGTGCCAGCATCTGGGGAAGCCCTAACAATGAGCAGTTCTTC. Translation: CASIWGSPNNEQFF.

The CDR3 coding sequence is TGTGCCAGCAGCCTCCTTTCGGGAAGGGATGGCTATGGCTACACCTTC. This gives the protein CASSLLSGRDGYGYTF. J is TRBJ1-2 and V is TRBV14; D uncertain. CDR1 and CDR2 (germline): SGHDN, FVKESK. V was shortened by 4 bases and J by 4 bases, with 19 bases between the two germline ends. The CDR3 spans 16 residues.

For this clone: Within the sample, other DNA sequences also encode this same CDR3. The V gene is TRBV28, the J gene TRBJ2-7; weak D call: TRBD1 (5 bases). The CDR3 sequence is 14 residues long. Trimming pared 2 bases from V and 0 bases from J, leaving 8 bases between. Germline CDR1 and CDR2: MDHEN and SYDVKM. CDR3 bases: TGTGCCAGCAGTTTAGACAGTAGCTCCTACGAGCAGTACTTC. Translated: CASSLDSSSYEQYF.

The J gene is TRBJ2-7, the V gene TRBV5-1, with unresolved D. Germline CDR1 SGHRS, CDR2 YFSETQ. Trimming removed 4 bases from V and 6 bases from J, with 5 bases in between. There are 10 residues in the CDR3. The CDR3 DNA follows: TGCGCCAGCAGCCTGTTCGAGCAGTACTTC. Translation: CASSLFEQYF.

V gene TRBV30 combines with J gene TRBJ1-2; TRBD1 is a possible D gene (6 bases). The germline V gene encodes CDR1 GTSNPN and CDR2 SVGIG (reference sequence). The CDR3 extends over 15 amino acids. V lost 7 bases, J lost 0 bases, and 18 bases lay in between. The CDR3 nucleotides are TGTGCCTTTTACCCCGCAGGGGCGCCTAACTATGGCTACACCTTC. It is translated as CAFYPAGAPNYGYTF.

This clone was observed a handful of times. The chain carries TRBV7-9 and TRBJ1-6; TRBD1 matches at 10 bases. Germline lookup yields CDR1 SEHNR and CDR2 FQNEAQ (reference sequence). With 5 bases clipped from V and 10 bases from J, the junction kept 5 bases outside the gene matches. The CDR3 sequence is 14 residues long. CDR3 amino acids: CASSPGTGESPLHF. In DNA form, the CDR3 reads TGTGCCAGCAGCCCCGGGACAGGGGAGTCACCCCTCCACTTT.

The rearrangement links TRBV11-2 to TRBJ2-3, with D possibly matching TRBD2 (6 bases). The V end was cut by 5 bases, the J end by 6 bases, with 21 bases between. Looked up from germline, CDR1 is SGHAT and CDR2 is FQNNGV. The CDR3 is 16 residues long. In nucleotides, the CDR3 is TGTGCCAGCAGCCTCCATGGCGCGGGGCTTTCGGATACGCAGTATTTT. This codes for CASSLHGAGLSDTQYF.

The rearrangement joins TRBV19 to TRBJ1-6; no firm D call. From germline, CDR1 is LNHDA and CDR2 SQIVND (reference sequence). This CDR3 comprises 18 residues. V was shortened by 7 bases and J by 0 bases, with 19 bases between the two germline ends. CDR3 in amino acids: CASNPGAWLSSYNSPLHF. CDR3 DNA: TGTGCCAGTAATCCGGGAGCTTGGTTGAGCTCCTATAATTCACCCCTCCACTTT.

V and J are TRBV30 and TRBJ2-7, with a weak D call TRBD2 (6 bases). Germline V gene data show CDR1 as GTSNPN and CDR2 as SVGIG (reference sequence). V dropped 5 bases and J dropped 5 bases, with 13 bases sitting between them. CDR3 length equals 12 residues. CDR3 bases: TGTGCCTGGGAGGGATCGGGAGACGAGCAGTACTTC. This sequence encodes CAWEGSGDEQYF.

The chain uses TRBV7-6 and TRBJ1-1; D is ambiguous. The CDR3 has 14 residues. The V and J ends lost 2 bases and 4 bases respectively, with 11 bases between them. Per germline, CDR1 SGHVS and CDR2 FNYEAQ. For the CDR3, the DNA is TGTGCCAGCAGCTTAAGGTCCCTGGGCACTGAAGCTTTCTTT. It codes for CASSLRSLGTEAFF.

This rearrangement joins TRBV9 to TRBJ2-6, with a weak D call TRBD2 (5 bases). Germline CDR1 is SGDLS and CDR2 is YYNGEE. CDR3 length: 19 residues. Deletions cut 1 base from V and 0 bases from J, with 17 bases between. The DNA for the CDR3 is TGTGCCAGCAGCGTAAAGCCCGGCGACTACGGCTCTGGGGCCAACGTCCTGACTTTC. Its protein product is CASSVKPGDYGSGANVLTF.

The rearrangement uses TRBV27 and TRBJ2-7, with TRBD2 matching over 8 bases. After removal of 6 bases from V and 5 bases from J, the junction contained 9 bases not matched to a gene. This CDR3 has 14 residues. Per the germline V gene, CDR1 is MNHEY and CDR2 is SMNVEV (reference sequence). The CDR3 bases are TGTGCCAGCAGCGTGCTAGCGGGTGGCGACGAGCAGTACTTC. This encodes CASSVLAGGDEQYF.

For this clone: At one end the junction does not follow the germline gene, possibly because of a read error. The chain has TRBV2 and TRBJ2-7; 8 positions match TRBD1. This CDR3 comprises 14 residues. CDR1 SNHLY and CDR2 FYNNEI come from the germline V gene. CDR3 protein: CASREDRGIFTGYF. The CDR3 nucleotides read TGTGCCAGCAGGGAAGACAGGGGAATTTTTACGGGGTACTTC.

The chain joins TRBV30 to TRBJ1-4; D perhaps matches TRBD1 (6 bases). The ends were cut back, 0 bases at V and 4 bases at J, with 21 bases in the middle. Germline V CDR1 and CDR2: GTSNPN, SVGIG (reference sequence). The CDR3 contains 18 residues. The CDR3 region has the DNA TGTGCCTGGAGTGTATGGGGCCGACGGACAGAAGGTAATGAAAAACTGTTTTTT. It is translated as CAWSVWGRRTEGNEKLFF.

V usage is TRBV19 and J usage is TRBJ1-6, with TRBD1 as a possible D gene (6 bases). Trimming cost V 6 bases and J 8 bases, with 17 bases left between them. CDR3 length: 15 residues. Germline V gene lookup returns CDR1 LNHDA and CDR2 SQIVND (reference sequence). CDR3 in DNA: TGTGCCAGTAGACCACAGGGTCTTGGGGATTCACCCCTCCACTTT. It yields the protein CASRPQGLGDSPLHF.

The chain is built from TRBV9 and TRBJ2-2; D remains unclear. CDR1 and CDR2 from the germline V gene are SGDLS and YYNGEE. The length of the CDR3 is 14 residues. Between the trimmed V and J ends, which lost 0 bases and 7 bases, there was a span of 10 bases. CDR3 protein: CASSVGPTDGELFF. Written as DNA, the CDR3 is TGTGCCAGCAGCGTAGGACCCACGGACGGGGAGCTGTTTTTT.

This chain connects TRBV27 to TRBJ1-1, with D possibly being TRBD1 (5 bases). Germline assignment: CDR1 MNHEY and CDR2 SMNVEV (reference sequence). V lost 0 bases and J 1 base, leaving 9 bases between the germline ends. The CDR3 loop spans 15 amino acids. The CDR3 nucleotides are TGTGCCAGCAGTTTATCGCAGGGTCAGAACACTGAAGCTTTCTTT. Amino acid sequence: CASSLSQGQNTEAFF.